The present entry profiles one T cell receptor beta chain with its context. Its target is not known. Donors consisted of healthy bone marrow donors. With 60 Vbeta and 13 Jbeta primers, the PCR was carried out. Measured with immunoSEQ multiplex PCR; TCRdb has only the in-frame clones, and not every one. This table has about 82,000 clones, around 77% appearing once. The CDR3 is 13 amino acids. Germline V CDR1 and CDR2: SGHNT, YENEEA. Trimming removed 5 bases from V and 5 bases from J; junction bases left unmatched: 3. The data were taken from a study of cytomegalovirus exposure and HLA in healthy donors. Study conclusions and caveats: TRBV6-2, TRBV6-3 and other indistinguishable V segments were excluded. Common viral pathogens seemed, in a later analysis, to connect with several of the most significant clusters. Reportedly, a later analysis found an Asian-associated ancestry cluster had fewer N-insertions than the roughly 670-donor mean.

This chain connects TRBV11-3 to TRBJ2-1; 7 bases line up with TRBD2. The receptor's source is a man aged 45-65 years in good health and CMV-seronegative. Sequencing was performed on PBMCs. The CDR3 sequence: CASSRGDHNEQFF. CDR3 nucleotides: TGTGCCAGCAGCCGGGGGGACCACAATGAGCAGTTCTTC.